Listed below are T cell receptor beta chains from one sample, sequenced in a study of T cells in Graves' hyperthyroidism and ophthalmopathy. From the multiplex PCR reads, TCRdb called clonotypes with MiXCR, one entry per CDR3 protein. The sample contains 300,000 to 450,000 distinct CDR3 sequences, about 14% of which appear only once. The sample consisted of blood. The receptor source for this set is a woman aged 55 to 70 with Graves' hyperthyroidism. Each CDR3 is given with its conserved first and last residue. The D gene is left open where the match is weak. A clone size is listed for some rows: how often the clone was seen (once, few, many), or a class if it is expanded.

>many|TRBJ1-2|TRBV6-2/TRBV6-3|TRBD1
CASSQPPGQGDGYTF
TGTGCCAGCAGTCAGCCACCGGGACAGGGCGATGGCTACACCTTC
>many|TRBJ2-6|TRBV5-1|NA
CASSSQGAGANVLTF
TGTGCCAGCAGCTCGCAAGGGGCTGGGGCCAACGTCCTGACTTTC
>few|TRBJ2-7|TRBV13|NA
CASSLAGRQALTYEQYF
TGTGCCAGCAGCTTAGCGGGCCGGCAGGCCCTAACCTACGAGCAGTACTTC
>many|TRBJ1-1|TRBV10-1|NA
CASSDPDSEAFF
TGCGCCAGCAGTGACCCGGACAGTGAAGCTTTCTTT
>NA|TRBJ2-5|TRBV7-9|TRBD2
CASSLAGLAGSQETQYF
TGTGCCAGCAGCTTAGCGGGACTAGCGGGCAGCCAAGAGACCCAGTACTTC
>many|TRBJ2-5|TRBV2|NA
CASTLQETQYF
TGTGCCAGCACCCTCCAAGAGACCCAGTACTTC
>few|TRBJ2-3|TRBV30|TRBD2
CATSAPGLAGDTQYF
TGTGCCACATCGGCCCCGGGACTAGCGGGAGATACGCAGTATTTT
>few|TRBJ2-3|TRBV29-1|NA
CSAEPGWEDTQYF
TGCAGCGCCGAGCCCGGGTGGGAAGATACGCAGTATTTT
>many|TRBJ1-1|TRBV5-1|NA
CASSFEHTEAFF
TGCGCCAGCAGCTTCGAGCACACTGAAGCTTTCTTT
>few|TRBJ2-1|TRBV5-4|NA
CASSSSLRLEQFF
TGTGCCAGCAGCTCTTCCCTCAGACTTGAGCAGTTCTTC
>NA|TRBJ2-4|TRBV5-5|NA
CASSFSLNIQYF
TGTGCCAGCAGCTTCAGCTTAAACATTCAGTACTTC
>many|TRBJ2-1|TRBV13|NA
CASSLGRLSYNEQFF
TGTGCCAGCAGCTTAGGCCGACTCTCCTACAATGAGCAGTTCTTC
>many|TRBJ2-1|TRBV6-1|TRBD2
CASRTIAGINEQFF
TGTGCCAGCAGGACGATAGCGGGAATCAATGAGCAGTTCTTC
>NA|TRBJ1-5|TRBV12-3/TRBV12-4|NA
CASRSRQATGPQHF
TGTGCCAGCAGAAGTAGGCAGGCTACAGGTCCCCAGCATTTT
>NA|TRBJ1-1|TRBV7-3|TRBD1
CASSPRQGLGNTEAFF
TGTGCCAGCAGCCCGAGACAGGGACTCGGAAACACTGAAGCTTTCTTT
>many|TRBJ2-7|TRBV12-3/TRBV12-4|TRBD2
CASRGGTSPYEQYF
TGTGCCAGCAGGGGTGGGACTAGTCCCTACGAGCAGTACTTC
>many|TRBJ2-3|TRBV2|NA
CASSEGQITTDTQYF
TGTGCCAGCAGTGAGGGCCAGATAACCACAGATACGCAGTATTTT
>many|TRBJ2-1|TRBV5-1|TRBD2
CASSLGGGVYNEQFF
TGCGCCAGCTCTCTCGGGGGGGGAGTATACAATGAGCAGTTCTTC
>many|TRBJ2-5|TRBV29-1|TRBD1
CSVERDSTQETQYF
TGCAGCGTTGAACGGGACAGCACCCAAGAGACCCAGTACTTC
>many|TRBJ2-1|TRBV18|NA
CASSPPSENEQFF
TGTGCCAGCTCACCCCCCTCAGAGAATGAGCAGTTCTTC
>NA|TRBJ2-1|TRBV7-6|TRBD2
CASSLRAGGLNEQFF
TGTGCCAGCAGCTTAAGAGCGGGAGGATTAAATGAGCAGTTCTTC
>NA|TRBJ2-2|TRBV11-2|NA
CASSDVLDTVTGELFF
TGTGCCAGCAGTGATGTACTGGACACGGTAACCGGGGAGCTGTTTTTT
>few|TRBJ2-7|TRBV18|NA
CASSPPGSSYKQYF
TGTGCCAGCTCACCACCGGGCAGCTCCTACAAGCAGTACTTC
>many|TRBJ2-3|TRBV7-3|NA
CASSLGGAGAADTQYF
TGTGCCAGCAGCTTAGGGGGGGCGGGAGCGGCAGATACGCAGTATTTT
>many|TRBJ1-6|TRBV3-1|NA
CASSLGKQPLHF
TGTGCCAGCAGCCTTGGCAAACAACCCCTCCACTTT
>many|TRBJ1-5|TRBV28|NA
CASSRLTRNQPQHF
TGTGCCAGCAGCCGACTGACACGCAATCAGCCCCAGCATTTT
>many|TRBJ2-7|TRBV7-8|NA
CASSDRPDGPYEQYF
TGTGCCAGCAGCGACCGTCCGGACGGCCCCTACGAGCAGTACTTC
>many|TRBJ2-5|TRBV5-1|NA
CASSYYGQREETQYF
TGCGCCAGCAGCTACTATGGACAGAGAGAAGAGACCCAGTACTTC
>few|TRBJ1-4|TRBV14|NA
CASSQDRGTFGKLFF
TGTGCCAGCAGCCAAGATCGTGGGACGTTCGGAAAACTGTTTTTT
>few|TRBJ1-4|TRBV2|NA
CASSVQATNEKLFF
TGTGCCAGCAGTGTCCAGGCAACTAATGAAAAACTGTTTTTT
>NA|TRBJ2-5|TRBV19|NA
CASSRQVKETQYF
TGTGCCAGTAGTAGGCAGGTAAAAGAGACCCAGTACTTC
>NA|TRBJ2-2|TRBV15|TRBD2
CATSGGLARTGELFF
TGTGCCACCAGCGGGGGACTAGCGAGGACCGGGGAGCTGTTTTTT
>few|TRBJ2-7|TRBV19|TRBD1
CATAGGSYEQYF
TGTGCCACCGCAGGGGGATCCTACGAGCAGTACTTC
>many|TRBJ2-7|TRBV27|TRBD1
CASRGQGFDEQYF
TGTGCCAGCAGAGGACAGGGGTTCGACGAGCAGTACTTC
>many|TRBJ1-1|TRBV19|TRBD1
CASSSRPEWGDSFMNTEAFF
TGTGCCAGTAGTTCCCGTCCCGAGTGGGGGGACAGTTTTATGAACACTGAAGCTTTCTTT
>few|TRBJ2-2|TRBV7-2|NA
CASSLGLGDRGELFF
TGTGCCAGCAGCTTGGGGCTGGGGGACCGAGGGGAGCTGTTTTTT
>few|TRBJ2-1|TRBV2|NA
CASSPSGDEEFF
TGTGCCAGCAGCCCCTCCGGGGACGAGGAGTTCTTC
>few|TRBJ2-1|TRBV12-3/TRBV12-4|NA
CASSPGAFNEQFF
TGTGCCAGCAGTCCGGGAGCCTTCAATGAGCAGTTCTTC
>few|TRBJ2-7|TRBV9|NA
CASSAGPRSVVHEQYF
TGTGCCAGCAGCGCCGGGCCCCGGAGTGTAGTACACGAGCAGTACTTC